This TCR beta chain was retrieved from a study of blood T cell repertoires in COVID-19. At the level of the study: PBMCs, B-cell-depleted T cells, or T cells were the source of the cDNA or gDNA that made up the material.

As handled by the study authors: For nucleated cells, counts were estimated from reference gene primer amplification. Generated by immunoSEQ multiplex PCR, the TCRdb table keeps only in-frame clones and is missing some. The D gene and trimming were derived from the DNA, and the V and J assignments and clone size from that table. Of approximately 230,000 clones detected, 70% to 90% appear once; the ten largest clones hold roughly 3%. The CDR3 consists of 13 residues. With V trimmed by 6 bases and J by 2 bases, 2 bases remained unmatched. The J gene is TRBJ1-2, the V gene TRBV12-3 or TRBV12-4; TRBD1 matches 8 bases. The source of this sequence is a man between 18 and 29 years old with active or convalescent COVID-19. What was sequenced was peripheral blood. The CDR3 here is CASSRTGNYGYTF. Written as DNA, the CDR3 is TGTGCCAGCAGCAGGACAGGGAACTATGGCTACACCTTC.